A selection of T cell receptor beta chains follows, all from one sample in a study of blood T cell repertoires in COVID-19. Data came from immunoSEQ multiplex PCR; TCRdb stores just in-frame clones and leaves some out. The table shows 150,000 to 200,000 clones, with 87% occurring only once. The specimen was PBMCs or T cells enriched from blood (not recorded which). These receptors originate from a woman under 40 who had recovered from COVID-19. Both conserved end residues are part of each CDR3. Each record gives: clone size, D gene, V gene, J gene, CDR3 protein, CDR3 DNA. A D gene is named only where the DNA matches it firmly. Clone size is stated in some rows and not others, as once, few, many or a class when expanded.

clone size: -; D gene: -; V gene: TRBV7-2; J gene: TRBJ2-5; CDR3 protein: CASSLRDYQETQYF; CDR3 DNA: TGTGCCAGCAGCTTAAGGGACTACCAAGAGACCCAGTACTTC
clone size: -; D gene: -; V gene: TRBV18; J gene: TRBJ1-3; CDR3 protein: CASSPWSSSGNTIYF; CDR3 DNA: TGTGCCAGCTCACCCTGGTCCAGCTCTGGAAACACCATATATTTT
clone size: -; D gene: TRBD1; V gene: TRBV19; J gene: TRBJ1-1; CDR3 protein: CASSDRGVNTEAFF; CDR3 DNA: TGTGCCAGTAGTGACAGGGGCGTGAACACTGAAGCTTTCTTT
clone size: -; D gene: TRBD1; V gene: TRBV30; J gene: TRBJ2-2; CDR3 protein: CAWSLQGYTGELFF; CDR3 DNA: TGTGCCTGGAGCCTACAGGGGTACACCGGGGAGCTGTTTTTT
clone size: -; D gene: TRBD1; V gene: TRBV2; J gene: TRBJ2-3; CDR3 protein: CASSENRGPDTQYF; CDR3 DNA: TGTGCCAGCAGTGAAAATAGGGGGCCAGATACGCAGTATTTT
clone size: -; D gene: -; V gene: TRBV18; J gene: TRBJ1-1; CDR3 protein: CASSMGGTEAFF; CDR3 DNA: TGTGCCAGCTCAATGGGGGGCACTGAAGCTTTCTTT
clone size: -; D gene: -; V gene: TRBV12-3/TRBV12-4; J gene: TRBJ2-3; CDR3 protein: CASSSPPDTQYF; CDR3 DNA: TGTGCCAGCAGTTCTCCCCCGGATACGCAGTATTTT
clone size: -; D gene: TRBD2; V gene: TRBV4-2; J gene: TRBJ2-1; CDR3 protein: CASSQDPGLHSYEQFF; CDR3 DNA: TGTGCCAGCAGCCAAGATCCGGGACTACACAGTTATGAGCAGTTCTTC
clone size: -; D gene: -; V gene: TRBV30; J gene: TRBJ1-1; CDR3 protein: CAWSVADPLPNTEAFF; CDR3 DNA: TGTGCCTGGAGTGTGGCAGATCCTCTTCCAAACACTGAAGCTTTCTTT
clone size: -; D gene: -; V gene: TRBV23-1; J gene: TRBJ1-2; CDR3 protein: CASSPDSVNYGYTF; CDR3 DNA: TGCGCCAGCAGCCCGGACAGCGTTAACTATGGCTACACCTTC
clone size: -; D gene: TRBD1; V gene: TRBV28; J gene: TRBJ1-4; CDR3 protein: CASSYSGQGGEKLFF; CDR3 DNA: TGTGCCAGCAGTTACTCGGGACAGGGGGGTGAAAAACTGTTTTTT
clone size: -; D gene: TRBD2; V gene: TRBV7-3; J gene: TRBJ2-2; CDR3 protein: CASSPTGLAGEKNTGELFF; CDR3 DNA: TGTGCCAGCAGCCCCACAGGGCTAGCGGGGGAAAAAAACACCGGGGAGCTGTTTTTT
clone size: -; D gene: -; V gene: TRBV19; J gene: TRBJ1-1; CDR3 protein: CASNLGGYQNTEAFF; CDR3 DNA: TGTGCCAGTAATTTAGGGGGATACCAGAACACTGAAGCTTTCTTT
clone size: once; D gene: TRBD1; V gene: TRBV5-5; J gene: TRBJ2-1; CDR3 protein: CASSLVQGAYNEQFF; CDR3 DNA: TGTGCCAGCAGCTTGGTACAGGGGGCATACAATGAGCAGTTCTTC
clone size: -; D gene: -; V gene: TRBV6-5; J gene: TRBJ2-7; CDR3 protein: CASTDSSYEQYF; CDR3 DNA: TGTGCCAGCACCGATAGCTCCTACGAGCAGTACTTC
clone size: -; D gene: -; V gene: TRBV19; J gene: TRBJ2-1; CDR3 protein: CASSIRGGDSYNEQFF; CDR3 DNA: TGTGCCAGTAGTATAAGGGGGGGGGACTCCTACAATGAGCAGTTCTTC
clone size: -; D gene: -; V gene: TRBV5-1; J gene: TRBJ2-5; CDR3 protein: CASSRGSPGQETQYF; CDR3 DNA: TGCGCCAGCAGCAGAGGGTCTCCGGGGCAAGAGACCCAGTACTTC
clone size: -; D gene: TRBD1; V gene: TRBV30; J gene: TRBJ2-3; CDR3 protein: CARGQGVLALNLNTQYF; CDR3 DNA: TGTGCCAGAGGACAGGGGGTGCTAGCCCTAAACCTTAATACGCAGTATTTT
clone size: -; D gene: TRBD2; V gene: TRBV7-9; J gene: TRBJ2-7; CDR3 protein: CASSPTSGGAYEQYF; CDR3 DNA: TGTGCCAGCAGCCCGACTAGCGGGGGGGCCTACGAGCAGTACTTC
clone size: -; D gene: TRBD2; V gene: TRBV7-3; J gene: TRBJ2-1; CDR3 protein: CASSLIGGGYNEQFF; CDR3 DNA: TGTGCCAGCAGCTTAATCGGCGGGGGCTACAATGAGCAGTTCTTC
clone size: -; D gene: -; V gene: TRBV6-5; J gene: TRBJ1-2; CDR3 protein: CASRLRGGLYGYTF; CDR3 DNA: TGTGCCAGCAGGCTCCGGGGGGGACTCTATGGCTACACCTTC
clone size: -; D gene: -; V gene: TRBV6-2/TRBV6-3; J gene: TRBJ1-1; CDR3 protein: CASSFLTGSTEAFF; CDR3 DNA: TGTGCCAGCAGTTTTCTAACAGGTTCCACTGAAGCTTTCTTT
clone size: -; D gene: TRBD1; V gene: TRBV10-3; J gene: TRBJ1-5; CDR3 protein: CAISESTGGNQPQHF; CDR3 DNA: TGTGCCATCAGTGAGTCGACAGGGGGCAATCAGCCCCAGCATTTT
clone size: -; D gene: -; V gene: TRBV7-9; J gene: TRBJ1-1; CDR3 protein: CASSSPTVNTEAFF; CDR3 DNA: TGTGCCAGCAGCTCCCCGACAGTGAACACTGAAGCTTTCTTT
clone size: many; D gene: -; V gene: TRBV30; J gene: TRBJ1-1; CDR3 protein: CAWSVLYGSNTEAFF; CDR3 DNA: TGTGCCTGGAGTGTACTTTACGGGTCGAACACTGAAGCTTTCTTT
clone size: -; D gene: -; V gene: TRBV19; J gene: TRBJ1-1; CDR3 protein: CASSISSEPTEAFF; CDR3 DNA: TGTGCCAGTAGTATATCTTCTGAGCCCACTGAAGCTTTCTTT